The TCR beta chain described here comes from a study of shared clonotypes between healthy human individuals. This clone was detected once. Its matching antigen is unknown. Here immunoSEQ multiplex PCR was the method, and the copy in TCRdb shows in-frame clones only, minus some. The sample yields under 2,500,000 clones, around 95% seen once. This CDR3 contains 13 residues. The V and J ends lost 3 bases and 0 bases respectively, with 6 bases between them. Per the germline V gene, CDR1 is SQVTM and CDR2 is ANQGSEA. Study-level points and caveats: What naive subsets generally showed was a larger estimated richness than memory subsets showed.

The sequenced material came from naive CD4+ T cells sorted from blood. Subset denoted: CD45RA+ positively selected. This chain links TRBV29-1 with TRBJ1-5; D remains ambiguous. This sequence originates from a man between 18 and 29 years old in good health. The CDR3 sequence is CSVEEDSNQPQHF. The CDR3 DNA reads TGCAGCGTTGAGGAGGATAGCAATCAGCCCCAGCATTTT.